These 24 T cell receptor beta chains were sequenced from one sample in a study of blood T cell repertoires in COVID-19 (dated by TCRdb to 2020 to 2021). Libraries were made using the immunoSEQ multiplex PCR assay. Drawn from immuneACCESS, this table holds only the in-frame rearrangements with V and J called that TCRdb kept. Clones are partly lost; checked studies trace under half to an unresolved V gene and leave the rest unexplained. Recorded for this sample are about 60,000 clones; roughly 82% of them occurred a single time. The top ten constitute more than 6.5% of the sample. Sequenced material: peripheral blood. All receptors derive from a man aged 60 to 75 with acute or convalescent COVID-19.

The chain uses TRBV6-4 and TRBJ2-2, with a weak D call TRBD1 (6 bases). This CDR3 contains 14 residues. V lost 4 bases to trimming and J lost 5 bases, with 11 bases between them. The germline V gene encodes CDR1 MRHNA and CDR2 SNTAGT. CDR3: CASSVSGHTGELFF. The CDR3, as DNA: TGTGCCAGCAGTGTTTCGGGACATACCGGGGAGCTGTTTTTT.

The rearrangement uses TRBV6-4 and TRBJ1-1; D is uncertain. V lost 7 bases to trimming and J lost 0 bases, with 12 bases between them. Per the germline V gene, CDR1 is MRHNA and CDR2 is SNTAGT. This CDR3 has 14 residues. In DNA form, the CDR3 reads TGTGCCAGCAAAGTGACACAACTGAACACTGAAGCTTTCTTT. It encodes CASKVTQLNTEAFF.

The chain couples TRBV4-3 to TRBJ2-2; D perhaps matches TRBD1 (5 bases). This CDR3 spans 16 amino acids. The V gene lost 1 base and the J gene lost 5 bases, with 14 bases spanning the gap. Per germline, CDR1 LGHNA and CDR2 YSLEER. CDR3 DNA: TGCGCCAGCAGCCAAGGGGCCATGGACACAACCGGGGAGCTGTTTTTT. Translation gives CASSQGAMDTTGELFF.

The chain links TRBV7-9 to TRBJ1-5, with 7 bases aligning to TRBD1. This CDR3 is built from 16 residues. Germline values: CDR1 SEHNR, CDR2 FQNEAQ (reference sequence). Unmatched junction bases numbered 8, after V lost 6 bases and J lost 0 bases. For the CDR3, the DNA is TGTGCCAGCAGTTATGGGGACAGTTTTAGCAATCAGCCCCAGCATTTT. Protein product: CASSYGDSFSNQPQHF.

The CDR3 sequence is CASSQFVGGLGYTF. In DNA, the CDR3 is TGCGCCAGCAGCCAGTTTGTGGGGGGGCTTGGCTACACCTTC. This chain links TRBV4-3 with TRBJ1-2, with D perhaps matching TRBD1 (6 bases). Germline CDR1 LGHNA, CDR2 YSLEER. The CDR3 extends over 14 amino acids. Trimming removed 3 bases from V and 7 bases from J, with 15 bases in between.

The rearrangement joins TRBV6-5 to TRBJ2-1; D perhaps matches TRBD2 (6 bases). Trimming removed 6 bases from V and 5 bases from J, with 14 bases in between. The CDR3 length is 14 residues. Looked up from germline, CDR1 is MNHEY and CDR2 is SVGAGI. The CDR3 DNA reads as TGTGCCAGCAGCCCCGGTTGGGGGGACAATGAGCAGTTCTTC. The encoded protein is CASSPGWGDNEQFF.

The J gene is TRBJ2-3, the V gene TRBV7-9; tentatively, D is TRBD1 (6 bases). The V end lost 1 base, the J end lost 5 bases, and 16 bases lay between the germline ends. The CDR3 sequence is 16 residues long. The germline V gene has CDR1 SEHNR and CDR2 FQNEAQ (reference sequence). The CDR3 nucleotides read TGTGCCAGCAGCTTAGTGGCAGGGGACAATAGAGATACGCAGTATTTT. Encoded protein: CASSLVAGDNRDTQYF.

V gene TRBV30 combines with J gene TRBJ1-2; a possible D gene is TRBD1 (6 bases). The CDR3 totals 12 residues. V was shortened by 4 bases and J by 7 bases, with 13 bases between the two germline ends. CDR1 and CDR2 from the germline V gene are GTSNPN and SVGIG (reference sequence). CDR3 nucleotide sequence: TGTGCCTGGACAACAGGGTTCGGTGGCTACACCTTC. Amino acid sequence: CAWTTGFGGYTF.

The CDR3 is CASSAHKDRNQPQHF. CDR3 in DNA: TGTGCCAGTAGTGCGCACAAGGACAGAAATCAGCCCCAGCATTTT. This rearrangement joins TRBV19 to TRBJ1-5, with a weak D call TRBD1 (6 bases). V was clipped by 5 bases and J by 4 bases, with 15 bases between them. The CDR3 sequence is 15 residues long. Looked up from germline, CDR1 is LNHDA and CDR2 is SQIVND (reference sequence). Drawing the rest from reference TRBV19 and TRBJ1-5, the complete variable domain is DGGITQSPKYLFRKEGQNVTLSCEQNLNHDAMYWYRQDPGQGLRLIYYSQIVNDFQKGDIAEGYSVSREKKESFPLTVTSAQKNPTAFYLCASSAHKDRNQPQHFGDGTRLSIL.

This sequence joins TRBV5-4 and TRBJ2-2; D may be TRBD2 (6 bases). This CDR3 is 17 amino acids long. The germline V gene has CDR1 SGHNT and CDR2 YYREEE (reference sequence). The V and J ends lost 4 bases and 4 bases respectively, with 20 bases between them. DNA of the CDR3: TGTGCCAGCAGCCCCCTTGGTGGTGGCGGGGTCACCGGGGAGCTGTTTTTT. Translation: CASSPLGGGGVTGELFF.

The chain employs TRBV5-1 and TRBJ2-1; D is ambiguous. V dropped 4 bases and J dropped 3 bases, with 14 bases sitting between them. The germline V gene encodes CDR1 SGHRS and CDR2 YFSETQ. The CDR3 sequence is 15 residues long. CDR3 sequence reads: CASSAEYSRYNEQFF. In DNA, the CDR3 is TGCGCCAGCAGCGCCGAGTACAGTCGCTACAATGAGCAGTTCTTC.

This chain links TRBV2 with TRBJ1-2; no definite D call. CDR1 and CDR2 from the germline V gene are SNHLY and FYNNEI. The V gene lost 7 bases and the J gene lost 2 bases, with 17 bases spanning the gap. This CDR3 is built from 15 residues. The CDR3 region has the DNA TGTGCCAGCACAGAAACCCCACTACTAAACTATGGCTACACCTTC. It encodes CASTETPLLNYGYTF.

The V and J genes are TRBV19 and TRBJ1-6; D uncertain. Germline lookup yields CDR1 LNHDA and CDR2 SQIVND (reference sequence). The V end lost 4 bases, the J end lost 0 bases, and 7 bases lay between the germline ends. The CDR3 runs 15 residues. Here the CDR3 reads CASSTGNSYNSPLHF. CDR3 sequence (DNA): TGTGCCAGTAGTACCGGGAACTCCTATAATTCACCCCTCCACTTT.

The gene calls are TRBV6-1 and TRBJ1-5, with a tentative D call TRBD1 (5 bases). The CDR3 is made up of 15 amino acids. V lost 0 bases, J lost 7 bases, and 13 bases lay in between. The germline gives CDR1 MNHNS, CDR2 SASEGT. The CDR3 DNA reads TGTGCCAGCAGTGAAGCGTTAGGGTCAGGGCAGCCCCAGCATTTT. This encodes CASSEALGSGQPQHF.

This clone is labeled medium-sized (0.01 to 0.1%). V is TRBV7-9 and J is TRBJ1-2, with 10 nucleotides matching TRBD1. The CDR3 spans 15 residues. The V gene's germline CDR1 is SEHNR and CDR2 FQNEAQ (reference sequence). J lost 8 bases, V lost 5 bases, and 11 bases had no gene match. The CDR3 spells CASSPVSGTGVGYTF. DNA for the CDR3: TGTGCCAGCAGCCCGGTTTCCGGGACAGGGGTGGGCTACACCTTC. The full variable domain, rest sourced from reference TRBV7-9 and TRBJ1-2, is DTGVSQNPRHKITKRGQNVTFRCDPISEHNRLYWYRQTLGQGPEFLTYFQNEAQLEKSRLLSDRFSAERPKGSFSTLEIQRTEQGDSAMYLCASSPVSGTGVGYTFGSGTRLTVV.

The chain recombines TRBV2 with TRBJ1-6, with 7 bases lining up with TRBD1. The V segment lost 7 bases and the J segment 10 bases; nucleotides outside the gene matches: 10. The length of the CDR3 is 14 residues. CDR1 is SNHLY, CDR2 FYNNEI, per germline. In DNA form, the CDR3 reads TGTGCCAGCAAGTTACAGGGGTTTAAGTCACCCCTCCACTTT. Translating it yields CASKLQGFKSPLHF. The full variable domain, completed using reference TRBV2 and TRBJ1-6, is EPEVTQTPSHQVTQMGQEVILRCVPISNHLYFYWYRQILGQKVEFLVSFYNNEISEKSEIFDDQFSVERPDGSNFTLKIRSTKLEDSAMYFCASKLQGFKSPLHFGNGTRLTVT.

The gene calls are TRBV7-7 and TRBJ2-3, with TRBD2 matching over 10 bases. In germline, CDR1 is SSHAT, CDR2 FNYEAQ (reference sequence). V dropped 5 bases and J dropped 6; count of bases not matched to a gene: 8. The length of the CDR3 is 15 residues. In DNA form, the CDR3 reads TGTGCCAGCAGCCCCTTAGCGGGGGGTGGTGATACGCAGTATTTT. Its protein is CASSPLAGGGDTQYF.

The J gene is TRBJ1-2, the V gene TRBV29-1; D may be TRBD1 (6 bases). Trimming removed 2 bases from V and 5 bases from J, with 24 bases in between. Germline assignment: CDR1 SQVTM and CDR2 ANQGSEA. This CDR3 contains 17 residues. The CDR3 sequence is CSVESGRAGAGGYGYTF. The CDR3 DNA is TGCAGCGTTGAAAGTGGCAGGGCGGGGGCTGGAGGGTATGGCTACACCTTC. Looking up the rest from reference TRBV29-1 and TRBJ1-2 gives the full variable domain: SAVISQKPSRDICQRGTSLTIQCQVDSQVTMMFWYRQQPGQSLTLIATANQGSEATYESGFVIDKFPISRPNLTFSTLTVSNMSPEDSSIYLCSVESGRAGAGGYGYTFGSGTRLTVV.

J is TRBJ2-5 and V is TRBV5-4; 9 bases agree with TRBD2. J gave up 9 bases and V 4 bases, and 22 bases lay outside the gene matches. CDR1 and CDR2 from the germline V gene are SGHNT and YYREEE (reference sequence). The CDR3 consists of 18 residues. CDR3 amino acids: CASSDKGAGGNKRDSQYF. The DNA for the CDR3 is TGTGCCAGCAGCGACAAAGGGGCGGGGGGGAATAAAAGAGACTCCCAGTACTTC.

This clone was counted a few times. This rearrangement joins TRBV7-2 to TRBJ1-2, with 9 bases that match TRBD1. The length of the CDR3 is 14 residues. CDR1 is SGHTA and CDR2 is FQGNSA in the germline V gene. The junction had 5 bases not matched to a gene; V was cut back by 4 bases and J by 5 bases. This CDR3 reads CASSSAGTGYGYTF. The CDR3, as DNA: TGTGCCAGCAGCTCCGCCGGGACAGGGTATGGCTACACCTTC.

This chain uses TRBV11-2 with TRBJ2-4; D is unclear. The CDR3 totals 13 residues. Per germline, CDR1 SGHAT and CDR2 FQNNGV. V was pared by 2 bases and J by 9 bases, with 11 bases between. The chain's CDR3 is CASSLIVAGIQYF. For the CDR3, the DNA is TGTGCCAGCAGCTTAATCGTCGCAGGCATTCAGTACTTC. Filled out from reference TRBV11-2 and TRBJ2-4, the complete variable domain reads EAGVAQSPRYKIIEKRQSVAFWCNPISGHATLYWYQQILGQGPKLLIQFQNNGVVDDSQLPKDRFSAERLKGVDSTLKIQPAKLEDSAVYLCASSLIVAGIQYFGAGTRLSVL.

This clone was found a few times. The gene calls are TRBV6-2 or TRBV6-3 and TRBJ1-1; 8 bases are a match to TRBD1. From germline, CDR1 is MNHEY and CDR2 SVGEGT. The V and J ends lost 6 bases and 4 bases, in that order; junction bases with no gene match: 10. CDR3 length: 15 amino acids. The CDR3 loop reads CASSYVPTGGTEAFF. The CDR3 DNA reads as TGTGCCAGCAGCTATGTCCCTACAGGGGGCACTGAAGCTTTCTTT.

The rearrangement joins TRBV7-8 to TRBJ2-5, with 8 bases aligning to TRBD1. The trim removed 5 bases at V and 7 bases at J, leaving 0 bases unmatched. This CDR3 is 11 amino acids long. Germline V CDR1 and CDR2: SGHVS, FQNEAQ. CDR3 nucleotide sequence: TGTGCCAGCAGCCAGGGGGCGACCCAGTACTTC. This encodes CASSQGATQYF.

This clone was seen a few times. The V gene is TRBV10-3, the J gene TRBJ1-2; maybe TRBD1 (6 bases). Germline CDR1 reads ENHRY; CDR2 reads SYGVKD. CDR3 length: 14 residues. Trimming removed 4 bases from V and 7 bases from J, with 16 bases in between. Here the CDR3 reads CAISVGPTGFGYTF. CDR3 nucleotide sequence: TGTGCCATCAGTGTGGGGCCCACAGGGTTTGGCTACACCTTC.